This T cell receptor beta chain was observed in a study of T-cell reconstitution after alpha-beta-depleted transplantation in children. TCRbeta library preparation incorporated unique molecular identifiers. In TCRdb, the PCR reads were re-called with MiXCR into one record per CDR3 protein. The sample lists about 200,000 distinct CDR3 sequences, just over 14% occurring once. Unmatched junction bases numbered 6, after V lost 1 base and J lost 8 bases. This CDR3 is 14 amino acids long. This clonotype was obtained from a human donor who donated a stem cell graft to a child with acute lymphoblastic leukemia. The material was PBMCs from the stem cell graft donor, obtained from the stem cell graft. J is TRBJ1-2 and V is TRBV7-1, with 8 positions matching TRBD1. TRBV7-1 is filed as an ORF, its function uncertain. The CDR3 DNA follows: TGTGCCAGCAGCTCAGGACAGGGGAGGAGAGGCTACACCTTC. Protein product: CASSSGQGRRGYTF.